This T cell receptor (beta chain) derives from a study of blood T cell repertoires in COVID-19. Across the study: The United States, Italy and Spain provided the acute and convalescent COVID-19 samples.

V was clipped by 3 bases and J by 8 bases, with 16 bases between them. Germline values: CDR1 LNHDA, CDR2 SQIVND (reference sequence). The CDR3 spans 15 residues. Measured with immunoSEQ multiplex PCR; TCRdb has only the in-frame clones, and not every one. Found here are around 140,000 clones, around 89% of them singletons; the top ten hold around an eighth. The TCR was taken from a man between 18 and 29 years old with COVID-19, enrolled during active disease. The sequencing sample was made of peripheral blood. The chain has TRBV19 and TRBJ1-4; possibly TRBD1 for D (6 bases). The CDR3 is CASSIGTGIGEKLFF. The CDR3 region has the DNA TGTGCCAGTAGTATCGGCACAGGGATAGGGGAAAAACTGTTTTTT. Combining the CDR3 with reference TRBV19 and TRBJ1-4 gives the whole variable domain DGGITQSPKYLFRKEGQNVTLSCEQNLNHDAMYWYRQDPGQGLRLIYYSQIVNDFQKGDIAEGYSVSREKKESFPLTVTSAQKNPTAFYLCASSIGTGIGEKLFFGSGTQLSVL.